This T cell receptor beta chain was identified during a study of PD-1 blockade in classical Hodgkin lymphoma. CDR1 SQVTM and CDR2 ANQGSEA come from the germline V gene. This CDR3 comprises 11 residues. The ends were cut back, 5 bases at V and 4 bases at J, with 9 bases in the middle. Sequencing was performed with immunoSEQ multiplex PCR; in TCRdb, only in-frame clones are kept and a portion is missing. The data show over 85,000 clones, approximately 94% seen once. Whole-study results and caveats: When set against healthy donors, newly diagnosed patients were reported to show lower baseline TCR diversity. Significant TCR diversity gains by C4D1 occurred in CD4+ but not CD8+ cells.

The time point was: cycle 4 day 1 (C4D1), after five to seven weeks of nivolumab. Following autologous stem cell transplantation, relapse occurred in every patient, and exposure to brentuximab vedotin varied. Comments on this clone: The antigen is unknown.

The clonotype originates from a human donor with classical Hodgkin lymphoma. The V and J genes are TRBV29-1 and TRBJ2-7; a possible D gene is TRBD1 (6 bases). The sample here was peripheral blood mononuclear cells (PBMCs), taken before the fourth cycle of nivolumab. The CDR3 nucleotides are TGCAGCGTTTTGAGGGGGTACGAGCAGTACTTC. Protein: CSVLRGYEQYF.